This entry features one T cell receptor beta chain sequence. Germline V CDR1 and CDR2: LGHDT, YNNKEL (reference sequence). V was clipped by 1 base and J by 4 bases, with 10 bases between them. This CDR3 spans 14 amino acids. TCRdb re-called the 5' RACE reads through MiXCR, storing one row per CDR3 protein. The sample carries tens of thousands of distinct CDR3 sequences, about 7% recorded once. Documented time point: sample taken at primary tumor resection. The sample is drawn from a study of spatial heterogeneity in lung cancer. The source was PBMCs, collected at surgery. The source is a female donor with early-stage non-small cell lung cancer. The gene calls are TRBV3-1 and TRBJ1-1; D unresolved. The CDR3 region is CASSQAGPGTEAFF. In DNA form, the CDR3 reads TGTGCCAGCAGCCAAGCGGGCCCGGGCACTGAAGCTTTCTTT.